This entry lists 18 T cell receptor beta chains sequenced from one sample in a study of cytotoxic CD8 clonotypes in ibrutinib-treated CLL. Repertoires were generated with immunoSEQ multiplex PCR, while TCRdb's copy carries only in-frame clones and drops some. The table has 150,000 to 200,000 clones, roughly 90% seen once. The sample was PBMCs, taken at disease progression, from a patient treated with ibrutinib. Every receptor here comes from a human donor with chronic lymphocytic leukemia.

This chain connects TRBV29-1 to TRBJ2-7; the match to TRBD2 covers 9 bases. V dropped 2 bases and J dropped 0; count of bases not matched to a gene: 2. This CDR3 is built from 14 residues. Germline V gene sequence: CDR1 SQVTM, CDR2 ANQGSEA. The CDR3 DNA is TGCAGCGTTGAAACTAGCGGGCCCTCCTACGAGCAGTACTTC. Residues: CSVETSGPSYEQYF.

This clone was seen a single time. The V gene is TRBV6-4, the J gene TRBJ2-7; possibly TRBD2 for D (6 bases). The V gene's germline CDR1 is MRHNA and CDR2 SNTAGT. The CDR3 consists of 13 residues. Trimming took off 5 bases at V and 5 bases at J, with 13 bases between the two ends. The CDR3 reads CASSTVGGDEQYF. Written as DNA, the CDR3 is TGTGCCAGCAGTACGGTGGGAGGTGACGAGCAGTACTTC.

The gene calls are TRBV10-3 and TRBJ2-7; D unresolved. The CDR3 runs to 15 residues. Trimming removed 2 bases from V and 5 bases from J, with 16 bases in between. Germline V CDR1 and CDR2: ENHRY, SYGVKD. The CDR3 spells CAISETQAAWDEQYF. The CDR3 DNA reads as TGTGCCATCAGTGAGACTCAGGCCGCTTGGGACGAGCAGTACTTC.

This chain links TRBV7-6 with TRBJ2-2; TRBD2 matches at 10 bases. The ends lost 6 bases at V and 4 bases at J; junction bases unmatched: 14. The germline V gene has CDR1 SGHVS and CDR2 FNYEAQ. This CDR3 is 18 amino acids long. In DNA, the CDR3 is TGTGCCAGCAGACCACCACAGGGGACTAGCGAGCGCACCGGGGAGCTGTTTTTT. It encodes CASRPPQGTSERTGELFF.

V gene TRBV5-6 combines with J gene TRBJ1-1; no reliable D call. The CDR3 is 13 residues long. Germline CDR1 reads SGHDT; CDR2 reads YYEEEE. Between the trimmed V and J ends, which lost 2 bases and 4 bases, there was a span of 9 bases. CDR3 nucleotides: TGTGCCAGCAGCTTTAGCAGAGCCACTGAAGCTTTCTTT. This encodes CASSFSRATEAFF.

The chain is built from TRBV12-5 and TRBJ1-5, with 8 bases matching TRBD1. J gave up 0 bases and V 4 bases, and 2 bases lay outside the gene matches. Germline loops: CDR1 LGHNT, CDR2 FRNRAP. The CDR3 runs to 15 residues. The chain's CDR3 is CASGSRGLSNQPQHF. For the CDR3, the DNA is TGTGCTAGTGGTTCCAGGGGGCTTAGCAATCAGCCCCAGCATTTT.

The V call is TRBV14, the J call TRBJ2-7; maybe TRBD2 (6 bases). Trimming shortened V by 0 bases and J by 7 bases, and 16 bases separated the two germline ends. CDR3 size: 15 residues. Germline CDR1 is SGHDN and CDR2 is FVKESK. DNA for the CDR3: TGTGCCAGCAGCCAAGATCACGCGGGGCTTGGGGAGCAGTACTTC. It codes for CASSQDHAGLGEQYF.

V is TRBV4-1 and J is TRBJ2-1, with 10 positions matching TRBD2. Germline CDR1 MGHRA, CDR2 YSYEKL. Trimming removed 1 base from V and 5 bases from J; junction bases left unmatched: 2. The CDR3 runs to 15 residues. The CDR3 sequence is CASSQVGLADNEQFF. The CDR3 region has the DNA TGCGCCAGCAGCCAAGTTGGACTAGCGGACAATGAGCAGTTCTTC.

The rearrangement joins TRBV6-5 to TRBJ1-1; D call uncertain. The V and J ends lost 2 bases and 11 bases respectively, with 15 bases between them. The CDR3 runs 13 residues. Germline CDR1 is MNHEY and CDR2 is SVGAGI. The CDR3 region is CASSYRPRTGAFF. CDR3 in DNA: TGTGCCAGCAGTTACCGTCCCCGAACTGGGGCTTTCTTT.

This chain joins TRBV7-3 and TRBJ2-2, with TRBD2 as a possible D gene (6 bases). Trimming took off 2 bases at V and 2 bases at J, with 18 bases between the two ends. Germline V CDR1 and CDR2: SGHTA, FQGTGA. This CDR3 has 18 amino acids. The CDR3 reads CASSLFSSGGINTGELFF. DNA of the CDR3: TGTGCCAGCAGCTTATTCAGCTCGGGCGGGATAAACACCGGGGAGCTGTTTTTT.

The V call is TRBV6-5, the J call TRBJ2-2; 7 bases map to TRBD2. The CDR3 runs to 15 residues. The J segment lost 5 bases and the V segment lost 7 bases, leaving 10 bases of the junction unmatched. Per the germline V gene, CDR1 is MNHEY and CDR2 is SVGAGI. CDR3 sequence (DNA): TGTGCCAGCACCGGGTGGCGGCGGGGGACCGGGGAGCTGTTTTTT. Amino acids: CASTGWRRGTGELFF.

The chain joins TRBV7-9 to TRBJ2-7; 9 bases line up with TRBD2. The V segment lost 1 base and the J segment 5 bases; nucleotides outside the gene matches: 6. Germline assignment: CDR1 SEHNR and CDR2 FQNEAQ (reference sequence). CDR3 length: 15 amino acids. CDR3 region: CASSLVAGGVNEQYF. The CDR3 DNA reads TGTGCCAGCAGCTTAGTGGCGGGAGGGGTCAACGAGCAGTACTTC.

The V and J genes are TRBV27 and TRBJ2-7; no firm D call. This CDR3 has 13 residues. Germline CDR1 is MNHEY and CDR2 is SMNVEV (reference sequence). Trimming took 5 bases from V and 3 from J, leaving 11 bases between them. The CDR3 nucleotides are TGTGCCAGCAGTAGTGGGCTCCACTACGAGCAGTACTTC. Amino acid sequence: CASSSGLHYEQYF.

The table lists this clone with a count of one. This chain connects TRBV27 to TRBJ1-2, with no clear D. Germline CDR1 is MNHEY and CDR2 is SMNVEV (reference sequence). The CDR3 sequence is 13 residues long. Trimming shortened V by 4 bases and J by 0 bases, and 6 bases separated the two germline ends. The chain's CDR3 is CASSWFPNYGYTF. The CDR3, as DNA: TGTGCCAGCAGTTGGTTCCCTAACTATGGCTACACCTTC.

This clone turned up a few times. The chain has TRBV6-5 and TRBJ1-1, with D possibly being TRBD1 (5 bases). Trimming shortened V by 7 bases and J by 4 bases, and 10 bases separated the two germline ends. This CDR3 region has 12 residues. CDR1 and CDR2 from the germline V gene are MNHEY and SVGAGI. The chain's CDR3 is CASTRAGTEAFF. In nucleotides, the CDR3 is TGTGCCAGCACCAGGGCCGGCACTGAAGCTTTCTTT.

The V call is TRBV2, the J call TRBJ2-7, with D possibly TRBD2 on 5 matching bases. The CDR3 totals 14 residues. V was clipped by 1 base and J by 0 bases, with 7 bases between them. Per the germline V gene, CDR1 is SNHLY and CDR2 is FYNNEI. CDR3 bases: TGTGCCAGCAGTGAAGACGAGGGCTCCTACGAGCAGTACTTC. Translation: CASSEDEGSYEQYF.

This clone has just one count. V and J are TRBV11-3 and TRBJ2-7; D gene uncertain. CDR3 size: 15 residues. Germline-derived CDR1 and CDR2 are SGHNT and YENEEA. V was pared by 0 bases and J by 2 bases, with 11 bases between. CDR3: CASSLDGGETYEQYF. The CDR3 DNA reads TGTGCCAGCAGCTTAGATGGCGGTGAAACCTACGAGCAGTACTTC.

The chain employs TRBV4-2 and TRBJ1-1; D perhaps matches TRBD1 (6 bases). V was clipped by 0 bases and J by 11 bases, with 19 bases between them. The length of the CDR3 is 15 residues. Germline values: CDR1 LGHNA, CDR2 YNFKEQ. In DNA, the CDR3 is TGTGCCAGCAGCCAAGATATCAGGGGTCAAATTATGGCTTTCTTT. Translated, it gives CASSQDIRGQIMAFF.